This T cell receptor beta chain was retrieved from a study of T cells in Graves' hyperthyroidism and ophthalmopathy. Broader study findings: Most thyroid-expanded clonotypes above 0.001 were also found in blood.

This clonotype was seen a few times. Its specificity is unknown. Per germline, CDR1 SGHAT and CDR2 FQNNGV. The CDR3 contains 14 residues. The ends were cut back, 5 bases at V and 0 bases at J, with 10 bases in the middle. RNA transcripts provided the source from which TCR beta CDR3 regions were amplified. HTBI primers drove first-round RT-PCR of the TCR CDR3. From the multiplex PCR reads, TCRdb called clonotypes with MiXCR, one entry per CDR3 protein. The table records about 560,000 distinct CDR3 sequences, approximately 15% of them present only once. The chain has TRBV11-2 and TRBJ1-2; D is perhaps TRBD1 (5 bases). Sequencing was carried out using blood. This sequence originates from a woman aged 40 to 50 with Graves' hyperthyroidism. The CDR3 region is CASSPGDPNYGYTF. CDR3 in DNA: TGTGCCAGCAGCCCCGGGGACCCTAACTATGGCTACACCTTC. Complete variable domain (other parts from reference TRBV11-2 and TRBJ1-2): EAGVAQSPRYKIIEKRQSVAFWCNPISGHATLYWYQQILGQGPKLLIQFQNNGVVDDSQLPKDRFSAERLKGVDSTLKIQPAKLEDSAVYLCASSPGDPNYGYTFGSGTRLTVV.